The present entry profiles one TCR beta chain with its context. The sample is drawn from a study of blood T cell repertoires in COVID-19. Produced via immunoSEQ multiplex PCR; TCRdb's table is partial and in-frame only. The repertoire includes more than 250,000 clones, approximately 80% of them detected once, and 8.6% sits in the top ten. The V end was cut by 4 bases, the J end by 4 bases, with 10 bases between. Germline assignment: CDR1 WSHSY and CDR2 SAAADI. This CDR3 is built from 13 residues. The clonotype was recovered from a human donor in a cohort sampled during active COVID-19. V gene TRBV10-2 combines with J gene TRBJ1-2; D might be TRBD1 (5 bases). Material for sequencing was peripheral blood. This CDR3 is CASSADSFYGYTF. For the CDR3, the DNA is TGCGCCAGCAGTGCTGACAGTTTCTATGGCTACACCTTC.